This TCR beta chain comes out of a study of blood T cell repertoires in COVID-19. Turning to the study itself: From the United States, Italy and Spain came samples of acute and convalescent COVID-19. PBMCs, B-cell-depleted T cells, or T cells provided the cDNA or gDNA that made up the material.

The CDR3 has 16 residues. Trimming took 0 bases from V and 5 from J; bases not matched to a gene: 11. CDR1 SGHRS and CDR2 YFSETQ come from the germline V gene. The authors' processing: Amplifying reference gene primers gave estimates of nucleated cell counts. Measured with immunoSEQ multiplex PCR; TCRdb has only the in-frame clones, and not every one. D and trimming were read from the DNA, whereas the V and J calls and clone size are those reported in that table. The sample has tens of thousands of clones, 83% seen once; the top ten hold less than 55%. The sequence was collected from a woman of 80 years or more with active or convalescent COVID-19. Material for sequencing was peripheral blood. The rearrangement joins TRBV5-1 to TRBJ2-7, with 7 bases matching TRBD1. The CDR3 region has the DNA TGCGCCAGCAGCTTGGATTCGACAGGGATTTTCGACGAGCAGTACTTC. Translation gives CASSLDSTGIFDEQYF.